This record looks at one TCR beta chain sequence and its context. The antigen is unknown. The table came from immunoSEQ multiplex PCR; TCRdb's copy has only in-frame clones and leaves some out. The sample has about 15,000 clones; about three fifths are singletons. This entry comes from a study of CD4+ T cells in melanoma. The study, taken as a whole, reports: Diverse differentiation states were reported for melanoma neoantigen-specific CD4+ T cells.

The length of the CDR3 is 15 residues. Looked up from germline, CDR1 is SGHAT and CDR2 is FQNNGV. V shed 5 bases, J shed 8 bases, and the junction held 8 bases outside the gene matches. The chain recombines TRBV11-2 with TRBJ2-1; 11 nucleotides agree with TRBD2. The clonotype originates from a human donor with melanoma. The sample taken for sequencing was cells from a culture (not recorded whether cultured in vitro). This chain's CDR3 is CASSPRLAGRDEQFF. CDR3 DNA: TGTGCCAGCAGCCCTAGACTAGCGGGGAGGGATGAGCAGTTCTTC.